Here is one T cell receptor beta chain with its context. Its specificity is unknown. The PCR contained 60 Vbeta and 13 Jbeta primers. Assay used: immunoSEQ multiplex PCR; TCRdb lists only in-frame clones, some missing. The profile covers 120,000 or so clones, with around 81% appearing a single time and 0.95% to 1.5% taken by the ten largest. V dropped 6 bases and J dropped 3 bases, with 11 bases sitting between them. The CDR3 is 12 residues long. Germline CDR1 and CDR2: GTSNPN and SVGIG (reference sequence). This specimen belongs to a study of cytomegalovirus exposure and HLA in healthy donors. The study's findings and limits: 87-base-pair reads could not separate some V segments, including TRBV6-2 and TRBV6-3.

The sample taken for sequencing was PBMCs. The chain employs TRBV30 and TRBJ1-2; D is possibly TRBD1 (6 bases). The receptor was isolated from a female donor in good health and CMV-seronegative. CDR3 amino acids: CACVGQYYGYTF. CDR3 sequence (DNA): TGTGCCTGTGTAGGACAGTACTATGGCTACACCTTC. The variable domain in full, completed from reference TRBV30 and TRBJ1-2, reads SQTIHQWPATLVQPVGSPLSLECTVEGTSNPNLYWYRQAAGRGLQLLFYSVGIGQISSEVPQNLSASRPQDRQFILSSKKLLLSDSGFYLCACVGQYYGYTFGSGTRLTVV.